One sample yielded the 10 T cell receptor beta chains listed below, sequenced in a study of vaccination and CD4 T cells after COVID-19. Sequencing of the DNA from cultured CD4+ T cells was carried out with the Oncomine TCR Beta short-read assay. MiXCR was run by TCRdb on the PCR reads, yielding one entry per CDR3 protein. The sample records about 23,000 distinct CDR3 sequences, around 46% being singletons. Time point defined: late sampling 161 to 241 days after vaccination in a few convalescent patients. Treatment meaning: roughly ten-day PBMC culture with coronavirus spike peptide pools or control peptides (ViraFEST assay). Their antigen targets remain unknown. This sample comprised CD4+ T cells from blood, cultured in vitro, obtained about 7 months after SARS-CoV-2 vaccination. The origin of the receptors is a human donor who had recovered from COVID-19.

This clonotype showed up just a few times. The chain uses TRBV20-1 and TRBJ1-5; TRBD1 aligns across 9 bases. Per the germline V gene, CDR1 is DFQATT and CDR2 is SNEGSKA (reference sequence). The V gene end was trimmed by 5 bases and the J gene end by 0 bases; junction bases not matched to a gene: 11. This CDR3 spans 17 amino acids. The CDR3 nucleotides are TGCAGTGCTTATACTCGGGACAGGGCATATAGCAATCAGCCCCAGCATTTT. Translation gives CSAYTRDRAYSNQPQHF.

This clonotype was seen only a few times. V and J are TRBV19 and TRBJ1-5; unclear D gene. With 3 bases removed from V and 3 bases from J, the gap between germline ends came to 6 bases. The CDR3 sequence is 13 residues long. Germline values: CDR1 LNHDA, CDR2 SQIVND (reference sequence). CDR3 coding DNA: TGTGCCAGTAGTATTGGTGTCAATCAGCCCCAGCATTTT. This sequence encodes CASSIGVNQPQHF.

The V gene is TRBV6-1, the J gene TRBJ2-7, with a possible D match to TRBD2 (5 bases). This CDR3 is built from 13 residues. Trimming removed 6 bases at V and 3 bases at J, with 12 bases between. Germline CDR1 reads MNHNS; CDR2 reads SASEGT. The CDR3 nucleotides are TGTGCCAGCAGGCGAAGCGGTGACTACGAGCAGTACTTC. Translating gives CASRRSGDYEQYF.

This clonotype was counted between two and nine times. This chain connects TRBV10-1 to TRBJ2-1; 7 positions match TRBD1. Germline values: CDR1 WNHNN, CDR2 SYGVQD (reference sequence). V was clipped by 4 bases and J by 3 bases; unmatched bases: 12. The CDR3 is 17 amino acids. In DNA, the CDR3 is TGCGCCAGCAGTGGAAGTTACAGGGGAGAGGGCTACAATGAGCAGTTCTTC. Amino acids: CASSGSYRGEGYNEQFF.

This clonotype occurred once. V usage is TRBV28 and J usage is TRBJ2-2; TRBD2 matches at 8 bases. This CDR3 comprises 15 residues. Germline V gives CDR1 MDHEN, CDR2 SYDVKM. The V segment lost 7 bases and the J segment 4 bases; nucleotides outside the gene matches: 8. The CDR3 bases are TGTGCCAGCACGTCCGGGACTAGAGTCACCGGGGAGCTGTTTTTT. It is translated as CASTSGTRVTGELFF.

The chain employs TRBV29-1 and TRBJ1-2; D ambiguous. V was clipped by 3 bases and J by 2 bases, with 4 bases between them. CDR3 size: 11 residues. Germline V lookup: CDR1 SQVTM, CDR2 ANQGSEA. The CDR3 reads CSVEDNYGYTF. The CDR3 DNA follows: TGCAGCGTTGAGGACAACTATGGCTACACCTTC.

The chain recombines TRBV4-1 with TRBJ2-1; no clear D gene. CDR3 length equals 15 residues. Germline V gene sequence: CDR1 MGHRA, CDR2 YSYEKL. V lost 1 base and J lost 5, with 12 bases in between. The CDR3 loop is CASSQVDQWDNEQFF. The CDR3 nucleotides read TGCGCCAGCAGCCAAGTCGATCAATGGGACAATGAGCAGTTCTTC.

The genes are TRBV7-8 and TRBJ2-1; D may be TRBD2 (5 bases). This CDR3 spans 14 amino acids. V lost 5 bases and J lost 9, with 17 bases in between. Germline CDR1 SGHVS, CDR2 FQNEAQ. The CDR3 region has the DNA TGTGCCAGCAGCAACGAGAGGGCCGTGGGTGAGCAGTTCTTC. It specifies CASSNERAVGEQFF.

The rearrangement links TRBV6-1 to TRBJ1-2; D is perhaps TRBD1 (6 bases). V lost 7 bases to trimming and J lost 7 bases, with 22 bases between them. Germline CDR1 reads MNHNS; CDR2 reads SASEGT. CDR3 size: 15 residues. CDR3 loop: CASTNRQVFWGGYTF. CDR3 coding DNA: TGTGCCAGCACGAATCGACAGGTCTTCTGGGGTGGCTACACCTTC.

This clonotype was seen more than once but under ten times. The CDR3 loop is CSARDGLAGDADTQYF. DNA of the CDR3: TGCAGTGCTAGAGATGGGCTAGCGGGAGACGCCGATACGCAGTATTTT. V usage is TRBV20-1 and J usage is TRBJ2-3, with TRBD2 matching over 10 bases. V shed 0 bases, J shed 6 bases, and the junction held 9 bases outside the gene matches. The CDR3 has 16 residues. The germline V gene has CDR1 DFQATT and CDR2 SNEGSKA (reference sequence).